What follows is one T cell receptor (beta chain) and its context. These data are taken from a study of blood T cell repertoires in COVID-19. Produced via immunoSEQ multiplex PCR; TCRdb's table is partial and in-frame only. Among 75,000 to 100,000 clones listed, approximately 72% were seen once. The source material was peripheral blood. The sequence was collected from a man aged 65 to 85 with acute or convalescent COVID-19.

CDR3 DNA: TGCGCCAGCAGCCCGGAGCAGGGAGGTCTGGACACAGATACGCAGTATTTT. Protein: CASSPEQGGLDTDTQYF. The rearrangement uses TRBV4-1 and TRBJ2-3; D is perhaps TRBD2 (6 bases). Germline loops: CDR1 MGHRA, CDR2 YSYEKL. The V gene lost 4 bases and the J gene lost 2 bases, with 19 bases spanning the gap. The CDR3 extends over 17 amino acids.